This T cell receptor beta chain was obtained from a study of OX40 agonist ivuxolimab in advanced cancers. Study results and caveats: Certain nonresponding patients likewise had low normalized T-cell clonal expansion.

Germline trimming cut 1 base from V and 1 base from J; bases unmatched to any gene: 3. This CDR3 has 16 amino acids. The germline CDR1 and CDR2 sequences are SGHVS and FQNEAQ. Assay: immunoSEQ multiplex PCR; the TCRdb copy retains only in-frame clones and omits some. The table lists some 150,000 clones, about 93% of them singletons. A note on this clone: Its matching antigen is unknown.

The sequence derives from an adult with an advanced solid tumor such as melanoma, head and neck, liver or kidney cancer. The chain joins TRBV7-8 to TRBJ2-3; 9 nucleotides match TRBD1. The specimen comprised CD4+ or CD8+ T cells sorted from blood, sampled in a trial of the OX40 agonist ivuxolimab. CDR3 sequence (DNA): TGTGCCAGCAGCTTAGAATGGGACAGGGGCACAGATACGCAGTATTTT. Translating it yields CASSLEWDRGTDTQYF. The full variable domain, its missing parts supplied by reference TRBV7-8 and TRBJ2-3, is GAGVSQSPRYKVAKRGQDVALRCDPISGHVSLFWYQQALGQGPEFLTYFQNEAQLDKSGLPSDRFFAERPEGSVSTLKIQRTQQEDSAVYLCASSLEWDRGTDTQYFGPGTRLTVL.